Listed here is a single T cell receptor beta chain. This entry belongs to a study of radiation and T cells in renal cell carcinoma. Data came from immunoSEQ multiplex PCR; TCRdb stores just in-frame clones and leaves some out. The table has some 76,000 clones, around 80% seen once. The germline CDR1 and CDR2 sequences are MRHNA and SNTAGT. J lost 4 bases, V lost 6 bases, and 1 base had no gene match. The CDR3 loop spans 14 amino acids. The time point denotes: blood 2 weeks post-SBRT. Documented treatment: 15 Gy SBRT to primary tumor, nephrectomy 4 weeks later. The chain links TRBV6-4 to TRBJ2-3; 13 positions match TRBD2. This TCR came from a man aged 55 to 69 with renal cell carcinoma. The sequencing used blood, collected from a patient whose treatment included radiotherapy and nephrectomy. The CDR3 bases are TGTGCCAGCAGCGGGACTAGCGGGGCAGATACGCAGTATTTT. Its protein product is CASSGTSGADTQYF.